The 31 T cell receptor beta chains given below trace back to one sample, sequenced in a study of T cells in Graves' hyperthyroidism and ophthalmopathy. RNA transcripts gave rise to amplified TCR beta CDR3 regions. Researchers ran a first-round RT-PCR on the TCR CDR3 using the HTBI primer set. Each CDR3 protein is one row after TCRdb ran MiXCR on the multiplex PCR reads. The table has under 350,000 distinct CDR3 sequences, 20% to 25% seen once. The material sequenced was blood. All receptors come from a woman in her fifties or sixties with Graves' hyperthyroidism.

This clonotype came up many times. The CDR3 DNA follows: TGTGCCAGCAGTTTGGAGCGGGGTAGCACAGATACGCAGTATTTT. Its translation: CASSLERGSTDTQYF. The V call is TRBV12-3 or TRBV12-4, the J call TRBJ2-3, with 7 bases identical to TRBD2. Trimming at V came to 3 bases and at J to 0 bases, leaving 3 bases not matched to a gene. The CDR3 sequence is 15 residues long.

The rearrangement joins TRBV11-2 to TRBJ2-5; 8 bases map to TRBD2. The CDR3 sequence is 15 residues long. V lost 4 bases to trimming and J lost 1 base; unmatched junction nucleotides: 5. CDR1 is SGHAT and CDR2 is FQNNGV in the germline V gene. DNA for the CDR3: TGTGCCAGCAGCTCCTTAGCGGGAACCCAAGAGACCCAGTACTTC. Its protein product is CASSSLAGTQETQYF.

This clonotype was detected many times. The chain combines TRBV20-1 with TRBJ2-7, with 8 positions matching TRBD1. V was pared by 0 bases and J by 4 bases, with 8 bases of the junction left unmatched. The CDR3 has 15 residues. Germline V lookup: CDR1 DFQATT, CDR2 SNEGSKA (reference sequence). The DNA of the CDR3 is TGCAGTGCTAGAGATCCAGGACAGGGCTTTTACGAGCAGTACTTC. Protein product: CSARDPGQGFYEQYF.

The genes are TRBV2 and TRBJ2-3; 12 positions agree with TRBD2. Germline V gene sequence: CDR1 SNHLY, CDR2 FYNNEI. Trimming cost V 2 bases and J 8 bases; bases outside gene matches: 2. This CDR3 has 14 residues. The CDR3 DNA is TGTGCCAGCAGTGAACAGACTAGCGGGGGTACGCAGTATTTT. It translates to CASSEQTSGGTQYF. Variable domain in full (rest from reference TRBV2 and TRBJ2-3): EPEVTQTPSHQVTQMGQEVILRCVPISNHLYFYWYRQILGQKVEFLVSFYNNEISEKSEIFDDQFSVERPDGSNFTLKIRSTKLEDSAMYFCASSEQTSGGTQYFGPGTRLTVL.

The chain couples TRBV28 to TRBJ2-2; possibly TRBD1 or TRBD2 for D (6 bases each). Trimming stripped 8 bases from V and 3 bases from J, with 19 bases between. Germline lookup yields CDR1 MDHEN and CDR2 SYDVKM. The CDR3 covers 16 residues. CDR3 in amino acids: CASFSEGGSYTGELFF. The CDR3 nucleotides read TGTGCCAGCTTCTCCGAGGGGGGAAGTTACACCGGGGAGCTGTTTTTT.

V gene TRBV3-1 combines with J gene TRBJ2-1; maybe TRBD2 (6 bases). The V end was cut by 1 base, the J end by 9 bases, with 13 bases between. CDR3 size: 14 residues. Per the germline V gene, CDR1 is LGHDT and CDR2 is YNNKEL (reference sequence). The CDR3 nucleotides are TGTGCCAGCAGCCAAGCCTCTAGCGCGATTGAGCAGTTCTTC. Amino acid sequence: CASSQASSAIEQFF.

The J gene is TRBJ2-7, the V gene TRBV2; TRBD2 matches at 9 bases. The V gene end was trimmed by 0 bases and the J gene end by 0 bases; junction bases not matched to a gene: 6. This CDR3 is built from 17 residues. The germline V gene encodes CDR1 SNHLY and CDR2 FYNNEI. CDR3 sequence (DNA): TGTGCCAGCAGTGAAGCGGGACTAGCTACTTCCTCCTACGAGCAGTACTTC. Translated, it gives CASSEAGLATSSYEQYF.

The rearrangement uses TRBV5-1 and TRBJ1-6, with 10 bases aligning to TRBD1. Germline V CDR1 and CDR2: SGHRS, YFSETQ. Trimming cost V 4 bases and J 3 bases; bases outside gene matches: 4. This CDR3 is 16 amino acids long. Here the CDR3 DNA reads TGCGCCAGCAGCCCCGGGACAGGGGTCTATAATTCACCCCTCCACTTT. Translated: CASSPGTGVYNSPLHF.

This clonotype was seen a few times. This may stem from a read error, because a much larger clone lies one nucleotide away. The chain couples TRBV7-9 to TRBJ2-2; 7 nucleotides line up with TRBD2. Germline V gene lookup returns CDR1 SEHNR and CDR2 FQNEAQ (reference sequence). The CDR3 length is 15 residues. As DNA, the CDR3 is TGTGCCAGCAGCTTAGCGCTAGCGGACACCGGGGGGCTGTTTTTT. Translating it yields CASSLALADTGGLFF. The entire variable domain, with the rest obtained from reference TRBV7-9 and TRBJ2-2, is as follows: DTGVSQNPRHKITKRGQNVTFRCDPISEHNRLYWYRQTLGQGPEFLTYFQNEAQLEKSRLLSDRFSAERPKGSFSTLEIQRTEQGDSAMYLCASSLALADTGGLFFGEGSRLTVL.

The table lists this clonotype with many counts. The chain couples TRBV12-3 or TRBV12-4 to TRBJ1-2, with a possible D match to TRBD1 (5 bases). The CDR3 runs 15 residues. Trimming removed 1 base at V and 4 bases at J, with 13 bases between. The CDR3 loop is CASSLGPQRGYGYTF. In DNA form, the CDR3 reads TGTGCCAGCAGTTTAGGTCCCCAAAGGGGCTATGGCTACACCTTC.

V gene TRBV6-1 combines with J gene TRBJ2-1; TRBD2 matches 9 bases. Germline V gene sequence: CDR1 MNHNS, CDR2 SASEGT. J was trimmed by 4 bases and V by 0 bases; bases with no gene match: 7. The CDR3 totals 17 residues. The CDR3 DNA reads TGTGCCAGCAGTGAAGCGGGGCTAGCGGGACTATACAATGAGCAGTTCTTC. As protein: CASSEAGLAGLYNEQFF.

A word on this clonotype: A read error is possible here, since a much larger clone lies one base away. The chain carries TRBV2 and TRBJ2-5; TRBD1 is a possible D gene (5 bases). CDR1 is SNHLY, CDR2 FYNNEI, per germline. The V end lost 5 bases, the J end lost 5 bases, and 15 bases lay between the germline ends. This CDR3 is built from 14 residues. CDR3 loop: CASSPLTAGETQYF. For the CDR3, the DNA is TGTGCCAGCAGTCCCCTGACAGCCGGGGAGACCCAGTACTTC.

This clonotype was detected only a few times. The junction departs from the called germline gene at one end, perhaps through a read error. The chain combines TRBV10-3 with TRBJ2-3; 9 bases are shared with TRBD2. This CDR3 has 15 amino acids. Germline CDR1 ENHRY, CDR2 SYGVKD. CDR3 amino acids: CAIREGGTSRDTQYF. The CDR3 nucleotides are TGTGCCATCAGGGAAGGGGGGACTAGCAGAGATACGCAGTATTTT.

Here the CDR3 reads CAISELRALRDNNEQFF. CDR3 DNA sequence: TGTGCCATCAGTGAGCTACGGGCCCTGAGAGACAACAATGAGCAGTTCTTC. The chain links TRBV10-3 to TRBJ2-1; unclear D gene. The CDR3 runs to 17 residues. Trimming removed 2 bases at V and 5 bases at J, with 19 bases between. Germline CDR1 is ENHRY and CDR2 is SYGVKD.

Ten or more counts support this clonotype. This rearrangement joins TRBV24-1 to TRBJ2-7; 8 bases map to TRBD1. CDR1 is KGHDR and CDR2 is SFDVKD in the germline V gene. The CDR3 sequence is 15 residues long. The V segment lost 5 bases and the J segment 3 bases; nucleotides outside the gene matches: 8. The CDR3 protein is CATSAAGTGNYEQYF. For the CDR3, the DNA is TGTGCCACCAGTGCCGCCGGGACAGGCAACTACGAGCAGTACTTC.

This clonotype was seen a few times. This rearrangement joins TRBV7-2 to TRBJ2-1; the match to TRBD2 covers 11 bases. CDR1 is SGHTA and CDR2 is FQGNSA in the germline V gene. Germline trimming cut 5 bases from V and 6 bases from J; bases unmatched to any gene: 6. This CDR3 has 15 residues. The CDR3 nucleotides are TGTGCCAGCAGCAATAGCGGGAGGGCTACCAATGAGCAGTTCTTC. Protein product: CASSNSGRATNEQFF.

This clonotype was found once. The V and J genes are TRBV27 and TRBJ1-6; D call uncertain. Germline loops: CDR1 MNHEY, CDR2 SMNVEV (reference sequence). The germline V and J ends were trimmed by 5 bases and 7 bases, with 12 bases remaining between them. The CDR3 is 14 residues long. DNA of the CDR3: TGTGCCAGCAGTCCCCGCATCTGGAATTCACCCCTCCACTTT. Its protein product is CASSPRIWNSPLHF.

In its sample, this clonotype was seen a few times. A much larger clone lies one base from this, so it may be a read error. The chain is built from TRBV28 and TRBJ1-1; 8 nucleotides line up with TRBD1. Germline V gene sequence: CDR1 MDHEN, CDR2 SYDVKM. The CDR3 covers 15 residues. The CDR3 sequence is CAGSPGQGRNTEAFF. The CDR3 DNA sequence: TGTGCCGGCAGTCCCGGACAGGGAAGGAACACTGAAGCTTTCTTT. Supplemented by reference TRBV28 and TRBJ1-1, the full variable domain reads DVKVTQSSRYLVKRTGEKVFLECVQDMDHENMFWYRQDPGLGLRLIYFSYDVKMKEKGDIPEGYSVSREKKERFSLILESASTNQTSMYLCAGSPGQGRNTEAFFGQGTRLTVV.

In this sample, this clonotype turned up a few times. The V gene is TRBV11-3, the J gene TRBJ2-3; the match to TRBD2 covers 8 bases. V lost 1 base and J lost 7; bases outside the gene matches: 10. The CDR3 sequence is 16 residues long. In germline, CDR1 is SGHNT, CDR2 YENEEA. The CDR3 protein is CASSLARQRETNTQYF. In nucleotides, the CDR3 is TGTGCCAGCAGCTTAGCCCGACAGCGGGAGACAAATACGCAGTATTTT.

The CDR3 bases are TGTGCCAGCAGCCCGCCAGCAGCTAACTATGGCTACACCTTC. It encodes CASSPPAANYGYTF. The rearrangement links TRBV5-5 to TRBJ1-2; no clear D. Germline V gene lookup returns CDR1 SGHKS and CDR2 YYEKEE (reference sequence). The CDR3 is made up of 14 amino acids. Trimming left V 4 bases short and J 0 bases short, with 10 bases between.

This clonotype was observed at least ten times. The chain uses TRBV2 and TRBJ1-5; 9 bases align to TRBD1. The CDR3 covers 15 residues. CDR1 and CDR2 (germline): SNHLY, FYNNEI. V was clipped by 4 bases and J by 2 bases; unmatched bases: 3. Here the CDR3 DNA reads TGTGCCAGCAGTGGAAGGACAGGGGGCAATCAGCCCCAGCATTTT. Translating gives CASSGRTGGNQPQHF.

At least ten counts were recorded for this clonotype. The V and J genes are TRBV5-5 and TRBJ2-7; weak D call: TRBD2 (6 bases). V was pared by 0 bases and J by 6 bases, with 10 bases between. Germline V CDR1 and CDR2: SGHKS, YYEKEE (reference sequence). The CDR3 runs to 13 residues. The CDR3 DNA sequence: TGTGCCAGCAGCTTGGGGGGGGTCGGCGAGCAGTACTTC. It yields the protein CASSLGGVGEQYF.

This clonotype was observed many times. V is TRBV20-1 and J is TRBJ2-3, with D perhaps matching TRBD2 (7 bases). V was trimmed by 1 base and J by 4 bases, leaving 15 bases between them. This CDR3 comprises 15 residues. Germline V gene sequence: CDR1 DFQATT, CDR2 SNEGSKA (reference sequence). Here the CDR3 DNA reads TGCAGTGCTAGAGGGAGGGGGGGCCATGCAGATACGCAGTATTTT. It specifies CSARGRGGHADTQYF.

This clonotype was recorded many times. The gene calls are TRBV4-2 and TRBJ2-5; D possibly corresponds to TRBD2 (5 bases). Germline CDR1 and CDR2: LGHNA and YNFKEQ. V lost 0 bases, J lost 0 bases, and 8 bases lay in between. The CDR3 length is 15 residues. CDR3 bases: TGTGCCAGCAGCCAAGAGGCCGGGGACCAAGAGACCCAGTACTTC. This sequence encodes CASSQEAGDQETQYF.

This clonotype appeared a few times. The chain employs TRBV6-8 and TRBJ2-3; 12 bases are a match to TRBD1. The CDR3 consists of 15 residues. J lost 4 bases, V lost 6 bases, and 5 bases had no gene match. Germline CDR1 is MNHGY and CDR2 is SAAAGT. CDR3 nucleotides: TGTGCCAGCAGGCCGGGACAGGGGGCTCCAGATACGCAGTATTTT. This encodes CASRPGQGAPDTQYF.

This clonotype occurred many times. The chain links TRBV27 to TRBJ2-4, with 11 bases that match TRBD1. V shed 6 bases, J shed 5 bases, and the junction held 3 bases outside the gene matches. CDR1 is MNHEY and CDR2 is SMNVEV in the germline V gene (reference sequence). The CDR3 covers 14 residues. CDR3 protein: CASSKGQGENIQYF. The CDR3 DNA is TGTGCCAGCAGCAAGGGACAGGGGGAAAACATTCAGTACTTC.

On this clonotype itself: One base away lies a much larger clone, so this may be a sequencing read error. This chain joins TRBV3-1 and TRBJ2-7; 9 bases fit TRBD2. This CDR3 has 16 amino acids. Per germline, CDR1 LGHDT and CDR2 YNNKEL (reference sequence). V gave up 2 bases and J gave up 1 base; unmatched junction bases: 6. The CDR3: CASSQSPLAGSYEQYF. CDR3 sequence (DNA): TGTGCCAGCAGCCAATCGCCTCTAGCGGGATCCTACGAGCAGTACTTC.

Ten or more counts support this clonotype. For the CDR3, the DNA is TGCAGCGTTGCCAGGACTAGCGGACGCACAGATACGCAGTATTTT. It translates to CSVARTSGRTDTQYF. The V call is TRBV29-1, the J call TRBJ2-3; 10 positions match TRBD2. Germline V gene data show CDR1 as SQVTM and CDR2 as ANQGSEA. Trimming at V came to 4 bases and at J to 1 base, leaving 5 bases not matched to a gene. The length of the CDR3 is 15 residues.

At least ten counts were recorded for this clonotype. This chain's CDR3 is CASSPRRASNQPQHF. Written as DNA, the CDR3 is TGTGCCAGCTCACCAAGGAGGGCTAGCAATCAGCCCCAGCATTTT. V gene TRBV18 combines with J gene TRBJ1-5; D not certain. This CDR3 has 15 amino acids. Germline CDR1 KGHSH, CDR2 LQKENI. Trimming left V 2 bases short and J 0 bases short, with 8 bases between. The whole variable domain, remainder taken from reference TRBV18 and TRBJ1-5, is NAGVMQNPRHLVRRRGQEARLRCSPMKGHSHVYWYRQLPEEGLKFMVYLQKENIIDESGMPKERFSAEFPKEGPSILRIQQVVRGDSAAYFCASSPRRASNQPQHFGDGTRLSIL.

The CDR3 nucleotides are TGCAGTGCTAGGGCAGGGGTTGCGAACACTGAAGCTTTCTTT. Residues: CSARAGVANTEAFF. This chain joins TRBV20-1 and TRBJ1-1, with D possibly matching TRBD1 (6 bases). Germline CDR1 is DFQATT and CDR2 is SNEGSKA (reference sequence). CDR3 length: 14 amino acids. Trimming pared 3 bases from V and 1 base from J, leaving 12 bases between.

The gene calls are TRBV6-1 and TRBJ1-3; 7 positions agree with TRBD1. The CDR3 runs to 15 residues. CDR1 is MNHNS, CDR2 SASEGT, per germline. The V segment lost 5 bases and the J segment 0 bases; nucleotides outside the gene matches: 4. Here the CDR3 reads CASSLGTVSGNTIYF. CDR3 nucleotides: TGTGCCAGCAGTCTTGGGACAGTCTCTGGAAACACCATATATTTT.